This T cell receptor beta chain was observed in a study of chemoradiotherapy in HPV16-positive cancers. The CDR3 spans 13 residues. Germline lookup yields CDR1 LNHDA and CDR2 SQIVND (reference sequence). V gave up 6 bases and J gave up 7 bases, with 13 bases separating them. Study-level findings and limits: Only a couple of HPV16-positive patients supplied the functional HPV-specificity definition. Candidate HPV-specific clones and E7-related TCR motifs grew in tumor during treatment.

Sequencing was performed with immunoSEQ multiplex PCR; in TCRdb, only in-frame clones are kept and a portion is missing. The sample includes thousands of clones, roughly 74% of them seen just once. The sample holds a few counts of this clone. The antigen remains unidentified. The origin of this receptor is a human donor with HPV-associated anogenital cancer. The source material was tumor tissue, sampled from a patient who underwent chemoradiotherapy. The chain carries TRBV19 and TRBJ1-5; D is possibly TRBD1 (5 bases). The CDR3 DNA follows: TGTGCCAGTAGAGTCAGGGTTGGACAGCCCCAGCATTTT. It is translated as CASRVRVGQPQHF. Filled out from reference TRBV19 and TRBJ1-5, the complete variable domain reads DGGITQSPKYLFRKEGQNVTLSCEQNLNHDAMYWYRQDPGQGLRLIYYSQIVNDFQKGDIAEGYSVSREKKESFPLTVTSAQKNPTAFYLCASRVRVGQPQHFGDGTRLSIL.